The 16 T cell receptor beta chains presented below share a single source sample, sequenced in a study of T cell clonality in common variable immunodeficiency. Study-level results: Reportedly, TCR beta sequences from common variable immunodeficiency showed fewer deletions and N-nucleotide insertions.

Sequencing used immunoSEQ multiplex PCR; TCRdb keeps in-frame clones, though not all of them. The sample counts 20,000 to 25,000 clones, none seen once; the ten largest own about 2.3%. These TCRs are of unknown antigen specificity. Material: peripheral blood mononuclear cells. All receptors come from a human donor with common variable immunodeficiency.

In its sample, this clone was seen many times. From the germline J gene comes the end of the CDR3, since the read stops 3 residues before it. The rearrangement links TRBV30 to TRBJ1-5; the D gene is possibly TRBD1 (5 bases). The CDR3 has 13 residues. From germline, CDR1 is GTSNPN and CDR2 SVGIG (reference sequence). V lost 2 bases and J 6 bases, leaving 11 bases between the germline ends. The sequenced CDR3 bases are TGTGCCTGGAGTTCGGGGGTTTCTCAGCCC. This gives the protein CAWSSGVSQP. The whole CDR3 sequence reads CAWSSGVSQPQHF.

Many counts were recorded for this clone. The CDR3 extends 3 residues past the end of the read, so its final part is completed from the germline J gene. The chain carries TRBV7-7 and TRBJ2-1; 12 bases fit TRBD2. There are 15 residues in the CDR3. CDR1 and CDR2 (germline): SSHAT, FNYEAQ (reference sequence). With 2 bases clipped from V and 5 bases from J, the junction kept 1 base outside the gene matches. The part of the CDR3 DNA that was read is TGTGCCAGCAGCTTATCTAGCGGGGGGGACAATGAG. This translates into CASSLSSGGDNE. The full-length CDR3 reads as CASSLSSGGDNEQFF. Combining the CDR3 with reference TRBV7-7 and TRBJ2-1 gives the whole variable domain GAGVSQSPRYKVTKRGQDVTLRCDPISSHATLYWYQQALGQGPEFLTYFNYEAQPDKSGLPSDRFSAERPEGSISTLTIQRTEQRDSAMYRCASSLSSGGDNEQFFGPGTRLTVL.

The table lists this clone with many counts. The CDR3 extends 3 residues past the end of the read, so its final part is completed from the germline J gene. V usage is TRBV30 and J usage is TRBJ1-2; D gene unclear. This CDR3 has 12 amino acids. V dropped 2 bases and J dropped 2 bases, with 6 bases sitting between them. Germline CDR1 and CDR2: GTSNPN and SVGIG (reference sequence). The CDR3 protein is CAWSSGNYGYTF. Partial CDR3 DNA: TGTGCCTGGAGTTCCGGGAACTATGGC.

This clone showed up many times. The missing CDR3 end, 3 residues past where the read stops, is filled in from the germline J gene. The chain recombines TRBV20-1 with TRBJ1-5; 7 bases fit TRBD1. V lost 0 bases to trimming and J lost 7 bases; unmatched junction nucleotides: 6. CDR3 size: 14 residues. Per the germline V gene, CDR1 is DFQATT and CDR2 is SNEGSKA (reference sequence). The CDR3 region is CSAREGTAIQPQHF. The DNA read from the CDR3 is TGCAGTGCTAGAGAGGGGACAGCTATACAGCCC.

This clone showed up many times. The CDR3 bases that were read are TGTGCCAGTAGTAGGTCCGGGACTAGCGGGACCGGGGAG. Amino acids: CASSRSGTSGTGE. The entire CDR3 reads CASSRSGTSGTGELFF. The rearrangement joins TRBV19 to TRBJ2-2; TRBD2 aligns across 12 bases. The CDR3 end is not reached by the read, which stops 3 residues before it; the germline J gene fills it in. Germline V CDR1 and CDR2: LNHDA, SQIVND (reference sequence). The length of the CDR3 is 16 residues. V lost 4 bases and J lost 5; bases outside the gene matches: 5.

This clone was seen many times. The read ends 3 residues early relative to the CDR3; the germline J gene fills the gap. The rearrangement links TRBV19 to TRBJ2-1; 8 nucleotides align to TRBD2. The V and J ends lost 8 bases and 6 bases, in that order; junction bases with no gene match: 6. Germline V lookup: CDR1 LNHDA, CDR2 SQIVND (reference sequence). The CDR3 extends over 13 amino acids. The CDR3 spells CASGAGEPNEQFF. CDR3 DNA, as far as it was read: TGTGCCAGTGGAGCGGGAGAACCCAATGAG.

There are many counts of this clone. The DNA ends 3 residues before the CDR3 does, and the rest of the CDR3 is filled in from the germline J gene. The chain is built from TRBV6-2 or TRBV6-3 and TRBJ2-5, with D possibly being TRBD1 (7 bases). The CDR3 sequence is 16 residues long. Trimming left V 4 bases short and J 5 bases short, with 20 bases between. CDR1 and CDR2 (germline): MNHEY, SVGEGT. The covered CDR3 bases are TGTGCCAGCAGTTTACGAGGGGGGACAGTTCTGGAGACC. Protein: CASSLRGGTVLET. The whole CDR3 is CASSLRGGTVLETQYF.

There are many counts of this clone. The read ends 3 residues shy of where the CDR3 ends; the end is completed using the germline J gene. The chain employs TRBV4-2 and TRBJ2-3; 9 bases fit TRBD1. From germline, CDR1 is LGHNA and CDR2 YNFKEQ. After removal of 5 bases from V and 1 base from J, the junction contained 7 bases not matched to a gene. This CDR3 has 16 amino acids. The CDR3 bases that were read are TGTGCCAGCAGCAAGGACCGGGACAGGGGCACAGATACG. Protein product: CASSKDRDRGTDT. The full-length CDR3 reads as CASSKDRDRGTDTQYF.

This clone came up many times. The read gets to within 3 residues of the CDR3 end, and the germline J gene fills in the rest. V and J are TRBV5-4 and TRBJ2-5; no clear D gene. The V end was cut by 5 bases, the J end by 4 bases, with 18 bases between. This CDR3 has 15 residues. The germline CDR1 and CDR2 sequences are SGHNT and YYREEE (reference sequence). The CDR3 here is CASSPSSGLRETQYF. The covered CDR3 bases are TGTGCCAGCAGTCCGAGCTCTGGGCTCCGAGAGACC.

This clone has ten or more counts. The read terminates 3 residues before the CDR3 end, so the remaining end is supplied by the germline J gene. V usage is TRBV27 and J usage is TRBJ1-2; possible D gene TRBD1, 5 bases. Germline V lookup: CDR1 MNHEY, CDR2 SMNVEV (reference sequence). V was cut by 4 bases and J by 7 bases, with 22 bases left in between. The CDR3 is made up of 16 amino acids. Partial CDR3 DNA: TGTGCCAGCAGTTCCCTACCAATCGCAGGGTTTGGTGGC. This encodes CASSSLPIAGFGG. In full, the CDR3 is CASSSLPIAGFGGYTF.

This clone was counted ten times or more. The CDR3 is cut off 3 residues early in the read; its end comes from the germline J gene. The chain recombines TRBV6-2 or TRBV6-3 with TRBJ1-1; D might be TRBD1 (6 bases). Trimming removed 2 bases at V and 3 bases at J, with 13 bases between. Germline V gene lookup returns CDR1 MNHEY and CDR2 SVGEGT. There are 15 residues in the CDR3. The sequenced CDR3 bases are TGTGCCAGCAGTTACCGGAACAGGGTAGACACTGAA. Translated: CASSYRNRVDTE. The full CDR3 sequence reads CASSYRNRVDTEAFF.

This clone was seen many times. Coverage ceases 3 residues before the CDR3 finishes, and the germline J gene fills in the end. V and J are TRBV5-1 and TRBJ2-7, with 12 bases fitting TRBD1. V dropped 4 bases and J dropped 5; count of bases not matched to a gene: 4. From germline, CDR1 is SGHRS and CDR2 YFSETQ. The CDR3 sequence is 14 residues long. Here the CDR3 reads CASSAGQGAHEQYF. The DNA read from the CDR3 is TGCGCCAGCAGCGCGGGACAGGGGGCCCACGAG.

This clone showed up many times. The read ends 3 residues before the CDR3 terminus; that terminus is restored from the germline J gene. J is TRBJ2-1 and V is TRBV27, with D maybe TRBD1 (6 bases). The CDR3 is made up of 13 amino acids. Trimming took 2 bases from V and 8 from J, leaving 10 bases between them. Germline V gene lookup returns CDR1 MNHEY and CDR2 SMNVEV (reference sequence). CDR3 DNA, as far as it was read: TGTGCCAGCAGTTTAGGTGGGGGCTATGAG. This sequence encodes CASSLGGGYE. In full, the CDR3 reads CASSLGGGYEQFF.

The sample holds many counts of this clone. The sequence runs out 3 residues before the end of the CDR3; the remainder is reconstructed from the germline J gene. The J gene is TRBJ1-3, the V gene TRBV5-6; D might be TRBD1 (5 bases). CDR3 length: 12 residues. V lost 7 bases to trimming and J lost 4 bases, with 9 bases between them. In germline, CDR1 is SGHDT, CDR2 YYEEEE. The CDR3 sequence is CASSQGGNTIYF. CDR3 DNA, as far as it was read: TGTGCCAGCTCCCAGGGCGGAAACACC. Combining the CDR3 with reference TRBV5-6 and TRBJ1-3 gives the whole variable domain DAGVTQSPTHLIKTRGQQVTLRCSPKSGHDTVSWYQQALGQGPQFIFQYYEEEERQRGNFPDRFSGHQFPNYSSELNVNALLLGDSALYLCASSQGGNTIYFGEGSWLTVV.

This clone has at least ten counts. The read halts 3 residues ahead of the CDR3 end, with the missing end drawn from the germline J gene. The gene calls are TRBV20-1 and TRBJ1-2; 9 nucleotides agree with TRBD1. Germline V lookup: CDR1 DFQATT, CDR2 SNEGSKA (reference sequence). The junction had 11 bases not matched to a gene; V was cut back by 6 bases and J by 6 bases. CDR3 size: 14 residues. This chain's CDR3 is CSAPPGTGIDGYTF. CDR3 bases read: TGCAGTGCCCCCCCCGGGACAGGGATCGATGGC.

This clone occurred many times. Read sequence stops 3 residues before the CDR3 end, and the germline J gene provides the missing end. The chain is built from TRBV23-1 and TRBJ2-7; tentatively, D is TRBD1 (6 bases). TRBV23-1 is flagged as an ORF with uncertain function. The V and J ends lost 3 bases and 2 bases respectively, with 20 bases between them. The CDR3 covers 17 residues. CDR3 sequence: CASSQWGHRNRTYEQYF. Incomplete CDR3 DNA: TGCGCCAGCAGTCAGTGGGGACACCGAAACCGCACCTACGAG.